The entry below gives a single T cell receptor beta chain sequence along with its context. The antigen is unknown. This sample is drawn from a study of CD8 T cells in ankylosing spondylitis. Study-wide results and limits: The disease-linked clones had a CD8+ phenotype and low blood frequencies. Significantly higher representation of disease-linked clones was reported for matched ankylosing spondylitis synovial fluid. Past studies reported some motif variants in reactive arthritis synovial fluid and blood. Seemingly distinctive of ankylosing spondylitis blood was a TCR beta motif formed by eight highly homologous variants.

Making use of molecular barcodes, quantitative 5'-RACE generated TCR beta libraries. A single record per CDR3 protein comes from TCRdb applying MiXCR to the 5' RACE reads. The profile shows approximately 300,000 distinct CDR3 sequences, less than 10% of them singletons. This TCR was recovered from a male donor with ankylosing spondylitis. Sequencing used blood, either unsorted or a sorted T cell fraction (not recorded which).

The DNA of the CDR3 is TGTGCCAGCTCACAACGACCCCCGCAGTCGTCGGATACGCAGTATTTT. It encodes CASSQRPPQSSDTQYF. This sequence joins TRBV18 and TRBJ2-3; no firm D call. The CDR3 contains 16 residues. The germline gives CDR1 KGHSH, CDR2 LQKENI. Trimming removed 4 bases at V and 6 bases at J, with 20 bases between.